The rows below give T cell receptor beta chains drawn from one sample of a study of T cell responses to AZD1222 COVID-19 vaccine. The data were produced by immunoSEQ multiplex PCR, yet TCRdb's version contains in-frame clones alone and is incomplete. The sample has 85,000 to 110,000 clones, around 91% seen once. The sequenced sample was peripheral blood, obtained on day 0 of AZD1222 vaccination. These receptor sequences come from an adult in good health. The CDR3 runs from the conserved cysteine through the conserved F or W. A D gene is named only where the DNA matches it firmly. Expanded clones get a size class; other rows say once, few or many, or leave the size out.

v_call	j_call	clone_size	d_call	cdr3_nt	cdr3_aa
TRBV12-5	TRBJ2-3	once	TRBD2	TGTGCTAGTGGTTTGGGAATAGCGGGAGTCGGCACAGATACGCAGTATTTT	CASGLGIAGVGTDTQYF
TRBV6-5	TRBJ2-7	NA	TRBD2	TGTGCCAGCACTAGAGCGGGAGCCTACGAGCAGTACTTC	CASTRAGAYEQYF
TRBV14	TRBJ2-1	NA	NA	TGTGCCAGCAGCCAACGCTCAGGGGAGATACGACTAGCAATCTTAAATGAGCAGTTCTTC	CASSQRSGEIRLAILNEQFF
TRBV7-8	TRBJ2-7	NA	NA	TGTGCCAGCAGCTCGCGTGTGGGGTACGAGCAGTACTTC	CASSSRVGYEQYF
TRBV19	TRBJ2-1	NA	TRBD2	TGTGCCAGTAGTATAGTATCCGGGACTAGTAATGAGCAGTTCTTC	CASSIVSGTSNEQFF
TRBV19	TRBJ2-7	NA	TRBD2	TGTGCCAGTAGTATACGGACTAGCGGAGACTACGAGCAGTACTTC	CASSIRTSGDYEQYF
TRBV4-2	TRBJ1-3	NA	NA	TGTGCCAGCAGCCAAGATCTAGGATCTGGAAACACCATATATTTT	CASSQDLGSGNTIYF
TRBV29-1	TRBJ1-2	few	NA	TGCAGCGTTGATCTTGGATCGGGAGATGGCTACACCTTC	CSVDLGSGDGYTF
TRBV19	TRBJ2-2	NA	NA	TGTGCCAGTAGTATAGAGATCACGAGTCCCACCGGGGAGCTGTTTTTT	CASSIEITSPTGELFF
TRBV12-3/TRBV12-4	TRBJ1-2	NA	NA	TGTGCCAGCAGTTTAGGGGGAGGGTATGGCTACACCTTC	CASSLGGGYGYTF
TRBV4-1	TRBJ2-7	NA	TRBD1	TGCGCCAGCAGTCCTTCGGGACAGGGGGCCTACGAGCAGTACTTC	CASSPSGQGAYEQYF
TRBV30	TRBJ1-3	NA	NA	TGTGCCTGGATGTGGAGATTTGGAAACACCATATATTTT	CAWMWRFGNTIYF
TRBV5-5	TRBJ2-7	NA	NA	TGTGCCAGCAGCTTACAGGAGTACGAGCAGTACTTC	CASSLQEYEQYF
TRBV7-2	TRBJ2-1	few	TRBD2	TGTGCCAGCAGCTTACTAGCGGGAGGGCCATCCTACAATGAGCAGTTCTTC	CASSLLAGGPSYNEQFF
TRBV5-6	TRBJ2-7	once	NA	TGTGCCAGCAGCTTGGGGCCTCAAGGCTCCTACGAGCAGTACTTC	CASSLGPQGSYEQYF